Listed here are 21 T cell receptor beta chains from one sample, sequenced in a study of tumor and adjacent non-tumor tissue in lung cancer. The template was RNA from unsorted bulk tissue. The library came from three nested PCR rounds adapted from ARM-PCR protocols. A single record per CDR3 protein comes from TCRdb applying MiXCR to the multiplex PCR reads. Of 120,000 to 150,000 distinct CDR3 sequences listed, around two thirds are singletons. The specimen sequenced was lung tumor tissue. The receptors shown here come from a man aged 55 to 70 with small cell lung cancer.

This clonotype is labeled medium-sized (0.01 to 0.1%). V is TRBV11-2 and J is TRBJ2-5, with D possibly being TRBD1 (5 bases). The V end lost 5 bases, the J end lost 1 base, and 11 bases lay between the germline ends. The CDR3 consists of 14 residues. The V gene's germline CDR1 is SGHAT and CDR2 FQNNGV. CDR3 sequence (DNA): TGTGCCAGCAGCCCTGGACATAGCCAAGAGACCCAGTACTTC. Translation gives CASSPGHSQETQYF.

On this clonotype itself: A read error may account for a junction end that differs from germline. The V call is TRBV20-1, the J call TRBJ2-7; D is uncertain. The CDR3 loop spans 11 amino acids. Germline lookup yields CDR1 DFQATT and CDR2 SNEGSKA (reference sequence). The CDR3 reads CGARYQYEQYF. CDR3 nucleotides: TGCGGTGCTAGATATCAGTACGAGCAGTACTTC.

The sample holds many counts of this clonotype. The rearrangement joins TRBV6-2 or TRBV6-3 to TRBJ2-3, with a possible D match to TRBD2 (5 bases). Germline assignment: CDR1 MNHEY and CDR2 SVGEGT. The CDR3 is 17 amino acids. The germline V and J ends were trimmed by 5 bases and 6 bases, with 24 bases remaining between them. CDR3 region: CASSNHRLLSKSDTQYF. DNA for the CDR3: TGTGCCAGCAGTAACCATAGACTACTTTCCAAGTCCGATACGCAGTATTTT.

In its sample, this clonotype was seen once. Sequence at one end of the junction differs from germline and may be a read error. This rearrangement joins TRBV11-1 to TRBJ2-1; tentative D call: TRBD1 (6 bases). Germline-derived CDR1 and CDR2 are SGHAT and FQDESV (reference sequence). The CDR3 consists of 15 residues. CDR3 sequence: CASSLGHGAENEQFF. CDR3 coding DNA: TGTGCCAGCAGCCTGGGACACGGGGCTGAAAATGAACAGTTCTTC.

The chain carries TRBV12-3 or TRBV12-4 and TRBJ2-7, with D hard to call. V was cut by 3 bases and J by 0 bases, with 0 bases left in between. The CDR3 spans 11 residues. The CDR3 loop is CASSFSYEQYF. The CDR3 nucleotides read TGTGCCAGCAGTTTCTCCTACGAGCAGTACTTC.

In the case of this clonotype: A much larger clonotype is one base distant, so this may be a read error. The chain links TRBV20-1 to TRBJ2-7, with 9 nucleotides matching TRBD1. The CDR3 is 13 amino acids. The V and J ends lost 5 bases and 9 bases, in that order; junction bases with no gene match: 11. Germline CDR1 and CDR2: DFQATT and SNEGSKA (reference sequence). The DNA of the CDR3 is TGCAGTGCTGAGACAGGGGGAGGCCACGGGCAGTACTTC. It encodes CSAETGGGHGQYF.

As concerns this clonotype: This could be a read error, since a much larger clone is one nucleotide away. The rearrangement joins TRBV6-1 to TRBJ2-1; unclear D gene. Germline V gene data show CDR1 as MNHNS and CDR2 as SASEGT. V gave up 2 bases and J gave up 8 bases, with 19 bases separating them. The CDR3 consists of 16 residues. The CDR3 is CASSELYGRAWDEQFF. In nucleotides, the CDR3 is TGTGCCAGCAGTGAACTGTACGGGCGAGCCTGGGATGAGCAGTTCTTC.

The genes are TRBV20-1 and TRBJ2-1; D unclear. The CDR3 contains 16 residues. Between the trimmed V and J ends, which lost 5 bases and 0 bases, there was a span of 17 bases. Germline lookup yields CDR1 DFQATT and CDR2 SNEGSKA (reference sequence). The DNA for the CDR3 is TGCAGTGCTCCCGAGCCCCAGAACAGCTCCTACAATGAGCAGTTCTTC. This sequence encodes CSAPEPQNSSYNEQFF.

This clonotype appeared a single time. A much bigger clone sits one base away, suggesting this may be a read error. The chain joins TRBV10-3 to TRBJ1-1; the D gene is possibly TRBD1 (6 bases). CDR1 and CDR2 from the germline V gene are ENHRY and SYGVKD. The CDR3 has 13 residues. The CDR3 DNA reads TGTTCCATCAGCAGGGGTAAGGGGACTGAAGCTTTCTTT. Amino acids: CSISRGKGTEAFF.

This clonotype was seen just once. One end of the junction fails to match germline, which may point to a read error. The chain links TRBV20-1 to TRBJ2-1; 8 nucleotides agree with TRBD2. Germline CDR1 and CDR2: DFQATT and SNEGSKA (reference sequence). There are 16 residues in the CDR3. CDR3 nucleotides: TGCAGTGCATCAGGGACTAGTAGGGGCTCCTATAATGATCAGTTCTTC. Protein product: CSASGTSRGSYNDQFF.

On this clonotype itself: This may be a read error: a much more frequent sequence differs by one nucleotide. CDR3 DNA: TGTGCCAGAAGTTGGAACTCTGGAAACACCATATATTTT. Residues: CARSWNSGNTIYF. This chain joins TRBV12-3 or TRBV12-4 and TRBJ1-3; D gene ambiguous. The CDR3 is 13 residues long.

As regards this clonotype: A junction boundary mismatches the germline segment, possibly from a read error. J is TRBJ2-7 and V is TRBV28; 7 nucleotides agree with TRBD1. This CDR3 contains 15 residues. Germline assignment: CDR1 MDHEN and CDR2 SYDVKM. Here the CDR3 DNA reads TGTGCCAGCAGTTCCCTAAGGGACAGTTCCTACGAGCAATACTTC. Protein sequence: CASSSLRDSSYEQYF.

In the case of this clonotype: With a much larger clone just one base away, this may be a read error. The J gene is TRBJ1-1, the V gene TRBV12-3 or TRBV12-4; 8 bases line up with TRBD1. The CDR3 is made up of 13 amino acids. Germline trimming cut 1 base from V and 8 bases from J; bases unmatched to any gene: 3. As DNA, the CDR3 is TGTGCCAGCAGTTTAGGGGACAGGCCCGAAGCTTTCTTT. Translated: CASSLGDRPEAFF.

The chain recombines TRBV7-3 with TRBJ2-1, with 7 bases aligning to TRBD2. In germline, CDR1 is SGHTA, CDR2 FQGTGA. This CDR3 is built from 12 residues. The V segment lost 6 bases and the J segment 9 bases; nucleotides outside the gene matches: 5. CDR3 protein: CASRREMGEQFF. The CDR3 nucleotides read TGTGCCAGCAGGCGGGAGATGGGTGAGCAGTTCTTC.

In the case of this clonotype: The junction and the germline gene differ at one end; a read error may be behind it. The chain couples TRBV12-3 or TRBV12-4 to TRBJ2-5; 8 nucleotides align to TRBD2. This CDR3 is 16 amino acids long. CDR3 sequence: CTSSPVAGRVVETQYF. The CDR3 DNA sequence: TGTACCAGCAGCCCGGTAGCGGGAAGGGTGGTAGAGACCCAGTACTTC.

The genes are TRBV11-3 and TRBJ2-3; D unclear. The CDR3 runs 14 residues. V lost 11 bases to trimming and J lost 0 bases, with 15 bases between them. Germline values: CDR1 SGHNT, CDR2 YENEEA. The CDR3 loop is CAGSLAPSTDTQYF. CDR3 coding DNA: TGTGCCGGTAGCTTAGCCCCCAGCACAGATACGCAGTATTTT.

On this clonotype: The CDR3 does not close with the conserved phenylalanine or tryptophan, likely indicating a read error. V and J are TRBV20-1 and TRBJ2-7; D possibly corresponds to TRBD2 (5 bases). Looked up from germline, CDR1 is DFQATT and CDR2 is SNEGSKA (reference sequence). This CDR3 is 13 amino acids long. The CDR3 is CGAREPSGNEQYL. CDR3 sequence (DNA): TGCGGTGCTAGGGAGCCTTCAGGTAACGAGCAGTACTTA.

The sample holds a few counts of this clonotype. At one of its ends the junction is not consistent with the germline gene, which may arise from a read error. The gene calls are TRBV11-2 and TRBJ2-4; D is perhaps TRBD1 (5 bases). The CDR3 loop spans 13 amino acids. CDR1 is SGHAT, CDR2 FQNNGV, per germline. The CDR3 loop is CASSSRTRNNQYF. As DNA, the CDR3 is TGTGCCAGCAGTTCCCGGACAAGAAACAATCAGTACTTC.

This clonotype was seen at least ten times. The V and J genes are TRBV7-9 and TRBJ2-1; 7 bases line up with TRBD1. The CDR3 runs 16 residues. From germline, CDR1 is SEHNR and CDR2 FQNEAQ (reference sequence). V was pared by 5 bases and J by 0 bases, with 7 bases of the junction left unmatched. CDR3 coding DNA: TGTGCCAGCAGCGGATACCGGGACAGCTCCTACAATGAGCAGTTCTTC. Amino acids: CASSGYRDSSYNEQFF.

Worth noting for this clonotype: The junction departs from germline at one end; a sequencing error may be responsible. The gene calls are TRBV29-1 and TRBJ1-2, with TRBD1 matching 8 bases. The CDR3 loop spans 12 amino acids. Germline assignment: CDR1 SQVTM and CDR2 ANQGSEA. Written as DNA, the CDR3 is TGTAGCGTGTCTTACAGGGGGATTGGCTACACCTTC. It codes for CSVSYRGIGYTF.

Worth noting for this clonotype: The conserved phenylalanine or tryptophan is not found at the CDR3 terminus, so this likely reflects a read error. This chain joins TRBV11-3 and TRBJ2-3; D possibly corresponds to TRBD2 (6 bases). This CDR3 is built from 14 residues. CDR1 is SGHNT, CDR2 YENEEA, per germline. In DNA form, the CDR3 reads TGTGTCAGCAGCTGGGGACTGATCACAGATACGCAGTATTTA. Its protein product is CVSSWGLITDTQYL.